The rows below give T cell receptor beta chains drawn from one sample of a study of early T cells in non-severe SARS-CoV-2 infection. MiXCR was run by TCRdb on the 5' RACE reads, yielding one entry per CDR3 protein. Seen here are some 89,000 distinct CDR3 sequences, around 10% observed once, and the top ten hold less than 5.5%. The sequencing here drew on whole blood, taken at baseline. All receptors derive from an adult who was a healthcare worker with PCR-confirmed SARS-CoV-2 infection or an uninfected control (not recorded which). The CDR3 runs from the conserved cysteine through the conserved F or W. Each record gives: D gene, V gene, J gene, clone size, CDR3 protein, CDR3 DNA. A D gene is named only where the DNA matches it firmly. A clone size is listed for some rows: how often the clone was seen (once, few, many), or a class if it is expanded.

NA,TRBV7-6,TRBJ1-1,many,CASSLGRMEDAFF,TGTGCCAGCAGCTTAGGCAGAATGGAAGACGCTTTCTTT
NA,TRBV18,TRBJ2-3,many,CASSRQLARDTQYF,TGTGCCAGCTCACGCCAACTAGCACGAGATACGCAGTATTTT
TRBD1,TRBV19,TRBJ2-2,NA,CATLDRIDTGELFF,TGTGCCACTTTGGACAGGATAGACACCGGGGAGCTGTTTTTT
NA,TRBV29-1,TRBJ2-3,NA,CSVGRGSTDTQYF,TGCAGCGTGGGGCGGGGAAGCACAGATACGCAGTATTTT
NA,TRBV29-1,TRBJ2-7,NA,CSVRLGNRYEQYF,TGCAGCGTTCGACTGGGTAATCGGTACGAGCAGTACTTC
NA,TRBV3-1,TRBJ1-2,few,CASSPGQGGYTF,TGTGCCAGCAGCCCGGGGCAGGGTGGCTACACCTTC
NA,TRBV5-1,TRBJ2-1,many,CASSGGRNEQFF,TGCGCCAGCAGCGGGGGACGGAATGAGCAGTTCTTC
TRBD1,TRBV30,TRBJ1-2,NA,CAWSLTGTGGSLDYGYTF,TGTGCCTGGAGTCTCACCGGGACAGGGGGTAGTCTAGACTATGGCTACACCTTC
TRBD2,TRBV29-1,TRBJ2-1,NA,CSVLRGGPYNEQFF,TGCAGCGTTCTGCGGGGGGGCCCCTACAATGAGCAGTTCTTC
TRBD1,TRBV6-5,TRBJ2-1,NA,CASSYSGQGAANEQFF,TGTGCCAGCAGTTACTCGGGACAGGGGGCGGCCAATGAGCAGTTCTTC
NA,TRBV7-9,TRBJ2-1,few,CASSKTGGSEEQFF,TGTGCCAGCAGCAAGACTGGGGGTTCGGAGGAGCAGTTCTTC
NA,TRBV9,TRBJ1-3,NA,CASSVGTGSGNTIYF,TGTGCCAGCAGCGTTGGAACAGGGTCTGGAAACACCATATATTTT
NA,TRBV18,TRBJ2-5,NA,CASSRGPGQQETQYF,TGTGCCAGCTCACGTGGCCCGGGACAACAAGAGACCCAGTACTTC
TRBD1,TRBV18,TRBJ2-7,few,CASSPLDRESEQYF,TGTGCCAGCTCACCGTTGGACAGGGAGAGCGAGCAGTACTTC
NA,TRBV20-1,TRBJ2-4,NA,CSARDGGRNIQYF,TGCAGTGCTAGAGATGGAGGGAGAAACATTCAGTACTTC
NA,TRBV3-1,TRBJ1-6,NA,CASSQDAQARSPLHF,TGTGCCAGCAGCCAAGATGCACAGGCGAGGTCACCCCTCCACTTT
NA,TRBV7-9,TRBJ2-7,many,CASSPTRGTYEQYF,TGTGCCAGCAGCCCAACACGGGGCACCTACGAGCAGTACTTC
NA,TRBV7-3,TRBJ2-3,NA,CASRPETGRTDTQYF,TGTGCCAGCAGGCCCGAGACAGGCCGCACAGATACGCAGTATTTT
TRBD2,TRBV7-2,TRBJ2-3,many,CASSLEGLAADTQYF,TGTGCCAGCAGCTTAGAGGGACTAGCGGCAGATACGCAGTATTTT
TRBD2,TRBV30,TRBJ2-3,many,CAWSPGGTDTQYF,TGTGCCTGGAGCCCCGGGGGGACAGATACGCAGTATTTT
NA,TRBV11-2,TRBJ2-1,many,CASSLRRDSSYNEQFF,TGTGCCAGCAGCTTGCGGCGGGACAGCTCCTACAATGAGCAGTTCTTC
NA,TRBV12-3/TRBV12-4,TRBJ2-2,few,CASSFSTNTGELFF,TGTGCCAGCAGTTTTTCGACGAACACCGGGGAGCTGTTTTTT
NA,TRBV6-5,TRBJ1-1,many,CASSYSEGGGQAFF,TGTGCCAGCAGTTACTCTGAGGGTGGGGGGCAAGCTTTCTTT
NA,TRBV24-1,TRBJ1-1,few,CATRGQDFTEAFF,TGTGCCACCAGGGGACAAGACTTCACTGAAGCTTTCTTT
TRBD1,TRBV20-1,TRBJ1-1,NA,CSAWDSWNTEAFF,TGCAGTGCTTGGGACAGTTGGAACACTGAAGCTTTCTTT
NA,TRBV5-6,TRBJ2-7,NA,CASSSSYYEQYF,TGTGCCAGCAGCTCCTCCTACTACGAGCAGTACTTC
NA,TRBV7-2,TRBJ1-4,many,CASRSTPDNEKLFF,TGTGCCAGCAGATCGACACCGGATAATGAAAAACTGTTTTTT
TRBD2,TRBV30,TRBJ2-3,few,CAWSGKGLAGVTDTQYF,TGTGCCTGGAGTGGCAAGGGACTAGCGGGAGTCACAGATACGCAGTATTTT
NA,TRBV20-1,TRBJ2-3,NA,CSATRSFSDTQYF,TGCAGTGCTACCCGGTCGTTCTCAGATACGCAGTATTTT
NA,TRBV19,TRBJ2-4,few,CASSIPWRDKNIQYF,TGTGCCAGTAGTATCCCGTGGAGGGACAAAAACATTCAGTACTTC
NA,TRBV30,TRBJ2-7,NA,CAWNPGTVDYGQYF,TGTGCCTGGAATCCCGGGACGGTGGACTACGGGCAGTACTTC
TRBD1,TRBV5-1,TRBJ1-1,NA,CASSLGTGVTEAFF,TGCGCCAGCAGCCTAGGGACAGGGGTTACTGAAGCTTTCTTT
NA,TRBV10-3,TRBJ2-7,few,CAISASGREREQYF,TGTGCCATCAGTGCCTCCGGCAGGGAACGCGAGCAGTACTTC
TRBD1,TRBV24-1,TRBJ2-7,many,CATSDSTQGEYEQYF,TGTGCCACCAGTGATTCGACCCAGGGGGAATACGAGCAGTACTTC
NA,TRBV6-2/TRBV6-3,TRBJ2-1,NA,CASSYSNEQFF,TGTGCCAGCAGTTACAGCAATGAGCAGTTCTTC
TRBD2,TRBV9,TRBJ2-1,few,CASSDGAGVWNEQFF,TGTGCCAGCAGCGACGGAGCGGGAGTTTGGAATGAGCAGTTCTTC
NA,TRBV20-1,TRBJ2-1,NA,CSASEPGPNNEQFF,TGCAGTGCTAGTGAACCGGGACCTAACAATGAGCAGTTCTTC
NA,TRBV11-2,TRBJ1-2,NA,CASRLGQNYGYTF,TGTGCCAGCAGACTTGGACAGAACTATGGCTACACCTTC
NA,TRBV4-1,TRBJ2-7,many,CASSQAPADPYEQYF,TGCGCCAGCAGCCAAGCTCCAGCGGACCCCTACGAGCAGTACTTC
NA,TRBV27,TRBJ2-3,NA,CASSRRGQTDTQYF,TGTGCCAGCAGTCGTCGGGGGCAGACAGATACGCAGTATTTT